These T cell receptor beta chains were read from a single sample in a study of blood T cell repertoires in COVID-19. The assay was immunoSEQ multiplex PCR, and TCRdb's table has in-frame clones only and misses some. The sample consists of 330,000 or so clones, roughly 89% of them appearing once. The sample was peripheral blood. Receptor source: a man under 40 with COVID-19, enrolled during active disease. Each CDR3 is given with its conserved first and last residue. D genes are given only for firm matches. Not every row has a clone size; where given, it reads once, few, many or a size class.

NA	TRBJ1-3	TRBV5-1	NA	TGCGCCAGCAGCGCCCTCACAGGGACTGGAAACACCATATATTTT	CASSALTGTGNTIYF
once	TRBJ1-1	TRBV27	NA	TGTGCCAGCAGGGGGGGGATGAACACTGAAGCTTTCTTT	CASRGGMNTEAFF
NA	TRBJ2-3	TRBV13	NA	TGTGCCAGCAGCTTAGGCGGGGCAGATACGCAGTATTTT	CASSLGGADTQYF
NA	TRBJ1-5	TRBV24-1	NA	TGTGCCACCAGTGATCCCGGCGGGACTTCTAGCAATCAGCCCCAGCATTTT	CATSDPGGTSSNQPQHF
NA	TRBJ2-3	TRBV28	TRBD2	TGTGCCAGCACCCTAGCGGGACCGGATACGCAGTATTTT	CASTLAGPDTQYF
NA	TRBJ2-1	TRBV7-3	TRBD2	TGTGCCAGCAGCCGTAGCGGGGGGGAGCAGTTCTTC	CASSRSGGEQFF
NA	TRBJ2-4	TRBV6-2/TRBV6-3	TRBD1	TGTGCCAGCAGTTACCAACTGGGACAGCCCACCCCAAGTAAAAACATTCAGTACTTC	CASSYQLGQPTPSKNIQYF
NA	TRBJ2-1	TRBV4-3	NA	TGCGCCAGCAGCGGAGCTACGGGGGGACAGGCATACAATGAGCAGTTCTTC	CASSGATGGQAYNEQFF
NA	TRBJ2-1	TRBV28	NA	TGTGCCAGCAGTCGACCAGGGGCCCAGGACTACAATGAGCAGTTCTTC	CASSRPGAQDYNEQFF
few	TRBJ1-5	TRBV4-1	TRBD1	TGCGCCAGCAGCCGGGGACAGGGAAGTTGGGGCGATCAGCCCCAGCATTTT	CASSRGQGSWGDQPQHF
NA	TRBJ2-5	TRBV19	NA	TGTGCCAGTAGTATTCCGAATGGACACCTGTACCAAGAGACCCAGTACTTC	CASSIPNGHLYQETQYF
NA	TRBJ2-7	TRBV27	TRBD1	TGTGCCAGCAGTAAACCGACAGGGGCCGAGCAGTACTTC	CASSKPTGAEQYF
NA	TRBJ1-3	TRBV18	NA	TGTGCCAGCTCAACAGGGTACGGAAACACCATATATTTT	CASSTGYGNTIYF
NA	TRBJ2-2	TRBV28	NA	TGTGCCAGCAGTTTACAGGGAACCCTTATGAACACCGGGGAGCTGTTTTTT	CASSLQGTLMNTGELFF
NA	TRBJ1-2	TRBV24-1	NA	TGTGCCACCCCCGGGATCCACTATGGCTACACCTTC	CATPGIHYGYTF
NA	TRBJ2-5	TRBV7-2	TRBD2	TGTGCCAGCAGAAATCGGGGACTAGCGGAAGAGACCCAGTACTTC	CASRNRGLAEETQYF
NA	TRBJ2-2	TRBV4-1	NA	TGCGCCAGCAGCCAAAGATCTACTGGGAACACCGGGGAGCTGTTTTTT	CASSQRSTGNTGELFF
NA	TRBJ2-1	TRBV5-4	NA	TGTGCCAGCAGCCTAGGTCTTGAGCAGTTCTTC	CASSLGLEQFF
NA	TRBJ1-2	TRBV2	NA	TGTGCACCCGGGGGGTTGGATGGCTACACCTTC	CAPGGLDGYTF
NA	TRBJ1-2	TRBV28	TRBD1	TGTGCCAGCAGCCTTGTCAAGGGGGCGGGCTATGGCTACACCTTC	CASSLVKGAGYGYTF
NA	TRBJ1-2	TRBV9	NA	TGTGCCAGCAGCGTAGATCCCACAGGAGCTTATGGCTACACCTTC	CASSVDPTGAYGYTF
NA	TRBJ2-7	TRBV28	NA	TGTGCCAGCAGTCCCCGTGATTGGCCCTACGAGCAGTACTTC	CASSPRDWPYEQYF
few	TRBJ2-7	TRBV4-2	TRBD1	TGTGCCAGCAGCCTCGGACAGGGGTACGAGCAGTACTTC	CASSLGQGYEQYF
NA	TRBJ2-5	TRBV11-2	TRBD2	TGTGCCAGCAGCTACACTAGCGGGAGGGGGGAGACCCAGTACTTC	CASSYTSGRGETQYF
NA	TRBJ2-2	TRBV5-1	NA	TGCGCCAGCACTTCCCTAACCACCGGGGAGCTGTTTTTT	CASTSLTTGELFF
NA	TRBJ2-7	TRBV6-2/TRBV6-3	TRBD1	TGTGCCAGCAGTTATCCCTCCCTCGGTTCGACAGGGGTAGACGAGCAGTACTTC	CASSYPSLGSTGVDEQYF
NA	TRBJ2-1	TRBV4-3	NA	TGCGCCAGCAGCCAAGAAAAGCGGAGCTCCTACAATGAGCAGTTCTTC	CASSQEKRSSYNEQFF
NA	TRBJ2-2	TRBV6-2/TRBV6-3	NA	TGTGCCAGCAGTTACTCAGGCCTAGCTCGAGTGGAGCTGTTTTTT	CASSYSGLARVELFF
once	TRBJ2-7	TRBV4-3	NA	TGCGCCAGCAGTCACTCCCCCTTTACCTCTTTAGGAGAAAAATACCTAAACTACGAGCAGTACTTC	CASSHSPFTSLGEKYLNYEQYF
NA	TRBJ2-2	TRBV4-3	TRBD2	TGCGCCAGCAGCCAAGTGCTACTAGCGGACACCGGGGAGCTGTTTTTT	CASSQVLLADTGELFF
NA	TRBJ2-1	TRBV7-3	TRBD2	TGTGCCAGCAGCCCTCTTAGCGGGAGAGTCTACAATGAGCAGTTCTTC	CASSPLSGRVYNEQFF
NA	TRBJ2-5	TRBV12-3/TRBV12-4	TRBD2	TGTGCCAGCACCAAGCGGGGAGAGACCCAGTACTTC	CASTKRGETQYF
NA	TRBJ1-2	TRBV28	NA	TGTGCCAGCAGTTTCCCCGACTTGACTCTTAACTATGGCTACACCTTC	CASSFPDLTLNYGYTF
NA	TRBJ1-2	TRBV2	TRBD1	TGTGCCAGCAGAGAGACGGGACAGTACTATGGCTACACCTTC	CASRETGQYYGYTF
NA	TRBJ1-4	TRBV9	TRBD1	TGTGCCAGCAGCGCGCCATACGGGACAGGGGATAGTGAAAAACTGTTTTTT	CASSAPYGTGDSEKLFF
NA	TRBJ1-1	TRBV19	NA	TGTGCCAGTAGTATAGAGGGCAGGTACACTGAAGCTTTCTTT	CASSIEGRYTEAFF
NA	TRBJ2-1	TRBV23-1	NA	TGCGCCAGAGGGGGTTGCGAGTTCTTC	CARGGCEFF
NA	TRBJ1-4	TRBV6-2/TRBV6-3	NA	TGTGCCAGCAGTTCAGCCGGGAGAACGGCGGGAAAACTGTTTTTT	CASSSAGRTAGKLFF
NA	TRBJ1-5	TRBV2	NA	TGTGCCAGCAGAGTCGGACAGTCTGATTATCAGCCCCAGCATTTT	CASRVGQSDYQPQHF
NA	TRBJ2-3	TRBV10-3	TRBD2	TGTGCCATCAGTGCAGCTATAGGGCTAGCGGTGCCTTATACGCAGTATTTT	CAISAAIGLAVPYTQYF
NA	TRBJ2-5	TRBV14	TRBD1	TGTGCCAGCAGCCACGGACAGGTCCAGGAGACCCAGTACTTC	CASSHGQVQETQYF
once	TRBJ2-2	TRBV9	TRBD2	TGTGCCAGCAGCGTAGGGGGACTAGATTTGTCCGGGGAGCTGTTTTTT	CASSVGGLDLSGELFF
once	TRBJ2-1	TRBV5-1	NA	TGCGCCAGCTATACAGGGTTTAGCTCCTACAATGAGCAGTTCTTC	CASYTGFSSYNEQFF
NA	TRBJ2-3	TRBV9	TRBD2	TGTGCCAGCAGCGTAGGAATGGTAGCGGGCTCTAGCACAGATACGCAGTATTTT	CASSVGMVAGSSTDTQYF
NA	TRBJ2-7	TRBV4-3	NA	TGCGCCAGCAGCCAAGGAGCAGGGAAGGGCTACGAGCAGTACTTC	CASSQGAGKGYEQYF
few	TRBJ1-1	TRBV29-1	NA	TGCAGCGTAGCAACAACAGAGTATGCTGAAGCTTTCTTT	CSVATTEYAEAFF
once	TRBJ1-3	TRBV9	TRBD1	TGTGCCAGCAGTAGACAGGGGCCCTCTGGAAACACCATATATTTT	CASSRQGPSGNTIYF
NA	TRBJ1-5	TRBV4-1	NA	TGCGCCAGCAGCCAAATTTCTTTTTGGTCGGGGAACCACCATCAGCCCCAGCATTTT	CASSQISFWSGNHHQPQHF
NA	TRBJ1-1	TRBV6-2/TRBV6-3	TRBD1	TGTGCCAGCAGTTCATCCGGGACAGGGGAATGGGACACTGAAGCTTTCTTT	CASSSSGTGEWDTEAFF
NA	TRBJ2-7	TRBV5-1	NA	TGCGCCAGCAGCCTGTACGAGCAGTACTTC	CASSLYEQYF
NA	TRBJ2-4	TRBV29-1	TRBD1	TGCAGCGTTTCGACAGGGAACATTCAGTACTTC	CSVSTGNIQYF
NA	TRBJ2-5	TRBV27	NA	TGTGCCAGCAGTTTATCGGGGCTAGAAGAGACCCAGTACTTC	CASSLSGLEETQYF
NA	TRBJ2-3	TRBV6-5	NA	TGTGCCAGCAGCAACGGGGGGCGATCAGATACGCAGTATTTT	CASSNGGRSDTQYF
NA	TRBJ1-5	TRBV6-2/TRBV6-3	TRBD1	TGTGCCAGCAGTTCATTGGGACAGGGTGGCAATCAGCCCCAGCATTTT	CASSSLGQGGNQPQHF
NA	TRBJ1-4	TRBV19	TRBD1	TGTGCCAGTAGTATAGGATTGAGGGGGCGCAGTGAAAAACTGTTTTTT	CASSIGLRGRSEKLFF
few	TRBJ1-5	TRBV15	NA	TGTGCCACCAGCAGAGATCTTGGAGTTAGTCAGCCCCAGCATTTT	CATSRDLGVSQPQHF
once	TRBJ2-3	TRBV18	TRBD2	TGTGCCAGCTCACCTTTAGGACTAGCGGGGGGAAGCACAGATACGCAGTATTTT	CASSPLGLAGGSTDTQYF
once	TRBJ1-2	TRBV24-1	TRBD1	TGTGCCACCAGTGCGGGACAGGGGAGTGGCTACACCTTC	CATSAGQGSGYTF
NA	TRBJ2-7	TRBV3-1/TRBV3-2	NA	TGTGCCAGCAGCCAACCAGGCAGGACCTACGAGCAGTACTTC	CASSQPGRTYEQYF
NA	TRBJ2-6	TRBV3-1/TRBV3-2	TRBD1	TGTGCCAGCAGCCCCCACCCGGGACAGGGAGCTGGGGCCAACGTCCTGACTTTC	CASSPHPGQGAGANVLTF